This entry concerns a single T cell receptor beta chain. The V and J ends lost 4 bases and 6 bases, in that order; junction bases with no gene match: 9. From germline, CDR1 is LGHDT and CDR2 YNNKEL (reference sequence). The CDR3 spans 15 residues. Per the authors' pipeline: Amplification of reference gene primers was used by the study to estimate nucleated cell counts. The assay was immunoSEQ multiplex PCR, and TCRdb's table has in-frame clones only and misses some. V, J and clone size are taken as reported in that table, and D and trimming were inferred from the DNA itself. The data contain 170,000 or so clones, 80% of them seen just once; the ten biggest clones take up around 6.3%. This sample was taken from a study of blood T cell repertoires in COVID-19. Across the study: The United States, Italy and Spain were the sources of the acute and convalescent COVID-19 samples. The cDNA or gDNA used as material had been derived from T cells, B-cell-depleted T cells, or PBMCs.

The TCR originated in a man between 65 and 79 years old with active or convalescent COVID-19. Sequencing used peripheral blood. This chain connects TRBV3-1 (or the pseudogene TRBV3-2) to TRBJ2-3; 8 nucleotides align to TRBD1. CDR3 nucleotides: TGTGCCAGCAGCCCCTGGACAGGGCAAGAGGATACGCAGTATTTT. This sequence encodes CASSPWTGQEDTQYF.